A selection of T cell receptor beta chains follows, all from one sample in a study of T cell responses to AZD1222 COVID-19 vaccine. Here immunoSEQ multiplex PCR was the method, and the copy in TCRdb shows in-frame clones only, minus some. The table records about 150,000 clones, approximately 89% of them present only once. The sample here was peripheral blood, taken on day 0 of AZD1222 vaccination. These TCRs come from an adult in good health. CDR3s include the opening cysteine and the closing phenylalanine or tryptophan. A D gene is named only where the DNA matches it firmly. Clone size appears in some rows only: once, few, many, or a class for an expanded clone.

V,size,J,D,CDR3,DNA
TRBV27,-,TRBJ2-2,-,CASSSRTVTGELFF,TGTGCCAGCAGTTCCCGGACTGTTACCGGGGAGCTGTTTTTT
TRBV6-5,-,TRBJ2-5,-,CASSPAGTETQYF,TGTGCCAGCTCTCCCGCAGGAACCGAGACCCAGTACTTC
TRBV28,-,TRBJ2-3,TRBD1,CASIGLGTGPSLQYF,TGTGCCAGCATTGGGTTAGGGACAGGCCCCTCACTGCAGTATTTT
TRBV9,-,TRBJ1-1,-,CASSPREEIEAFF,TGTGCCAGCAGCCCCCGGGAAGAGATTGAAGCTTTCTTT
TRBV5-1,-,TRBJ2-1,TRBD2,CASSLGLSGDLSYNEQFF,TGCGCCAGCAGCTTGGGGCTAAGCGGGGATCTGTCCTACAATGAGCAGTTCTTC
TRBV18,-,TRBJ2-7,TRBD1,CASSPWDRSYEQYF,TGTGCCAGCTCACCATGGGACAGGAGTTACGAGCAGTACTTC
TRBV27,-,TRBJ2-5,TRBD2,CASSLNPSGSSQYF,TGTGCCAGCAGCCTAAACCCTAGCGGGAGTTCGCAGTACTTC
TRBV4-1,-,TRBJ2-7,-,CASSQDGPPSALSYEQYF,TGCGCCAGCAGCCAAGATGGCCCCCCCTCAGCCCTATCCTACGAGCAGTACTTC
TRBV19,-,TRBJ1-1,-,CASSTRERNTEAFF,TGTGCCAGTAGTACCAGGGAGCGGAACACTGAAGCTTTCTTT
TRBV4-3,once,TRBJ1-1,-,CASSQDHREILNTEAFF,TGCGCCAGCAGCCAAGATCACAGGGAAATACTGAACACTGAAGCTTTCTTT
TRBV27,-,TRBJ1-1,TRBD1,CASSSYRGPSGNTEAFF,TGTGCCAGCAGTTCATACAGGGGTCCGAGTGGGAACACTGAAGCTTTCTTT
TRBV6-5,once,TRBJ1-2,TRBD1,CASSYLTGARDGYTF,TGTGCCAGCAGTTACCTTACAGGGGCGAGGGATGGCTACACCTTC
TRBV9,-,TRBJ2-7,TRBD2,CASSVAASGVEQYF,TGTGCCAGCAGCGTAGCGGCTAGCGGGGTCGAGCAGTACTTC
TRBV5-1,-,TRBJ2-3,-,CASSGGTGSYTDTQYF,TGCGCCAGCAGCGGCGGGACGGGGAGCTACACAGATACGCAGTATTTT
TRBV7-2,-,TRBJ1-2,TRBD1,CASSDYDLTGNYGYTF,TGTGCCAGCAGCGATTATGACCTGACAGGGAACTATGGCTACACCTTC
TRBV19,-,TRBJ2-2,TRBD1,CASTPHQGQGGGGELFF,TGTGCCAGTACTCCCCATCAGGGACAGGGAGGAGGCGGGGAGCTGTTTTTT
TRBV18,-,TRBJ1-3,-,CASSPPNGPGRNTIYF,TGTGCCAGCTCACCCCCGAACGGGCCAGGACGAAACACCATATATTTT
TRBV28,-,TRBJ2-7,-,CASSLTGVSQYF,TGTGCCAGCAGTTTAACGGGAGTCAGCCAGTACTTC
TRBV28,-,TRBJ1-2,-,CASSLGVTGRYGYTF,TGTGCCAGCAGCCTAGGGGTAACAGGGCGGTATGGCTACACCTTC
TRBV28,-,TRBJ2-4,-,CASSFRGIAKNIQYF,TGTGCCAGCAGTTTTCGGGGGATAGCCAAAAACATTCAGTACTTC
TRBV27,-,TRBJ1-2,-,CASRSGQLANYGYTF,TGTGCCAGCAGGTCAGGACAGCTAGCTAACTATGGCTACACCTTC
TRBV28,-,TRBJ1-5,TRBD1,CASGQGHQPQHF,TGTGCCAGCGGACAGGGTCATCAGCCCCAGCATTTT
TRBV19,-,TRBJ1-5,-,CASSTGGVQHF,TGTGCCAGTAGCACTGGAGGGGTCCAGCATTTT
TRBV5-6,-,TRBJ1-2,TRBD1,CASSLRTGGYTF,TGTGCCAGCAGCCTCAGGACAGGCGGCTACACCTTC
TRBV6-5,-,TRBJ2-1,TRBD2,CASSYGTSPEQFF,TGTGCCAGCAGTTACGGGACTAGTCCAGAGCAGTTCTTC
TRBV7-9,-,TRBJ2-2,TRBD2,CASSLGASGLANTGELFF,TGTGCCAGCAGCTTAGGCGCTAGCGGGCTCGCGAACACCGGGGAGCTGTTTTTT